This T cell receptor beta chain emerged from a study of T cells in Graves' hyperthyroidism and ophthalmopathy. The study's findings and limits: From stable hyperthyroidism, ophthalmopathy was set apart by a 13 V-J model.

Authors of the study amplified TCR beta CDR3 regions from RNA transcripts. The HTBI primer set drove a first-round RT-PCR of the TCR CDR3. MiXCR was run by TCRdb on the multiplex PCR reads, yielding one entry per CDR3 protein. The repertoire has approximately 600,000 distinct CDR3 sequences, less than 25% of them found once; the top ten carry 34%. Trimming took 6 bases from V and 4 from J; bases not matched to a gene: 15. CDR1 and CDR2 from the germline V gene are MDHEN and SYDVKM. The CDR3 covers 20 residues. In the case of this clonotype: Its target is not known.

The receptor was derived from a man aged 25 to 45 with Graves' ophthalmopathy. Sequenced input: blood. The chain is built from TRBV28 and TRBJ2-1; 16 nucleotides match TRBD2. The CDR3 nucleotides are TGTGCCAGCAGGTCCGGGACTAGCGGGAGGGCCACTTTAATGTACAATGAGCAGTTCTTC. It is translated as CASRSGTSGRATLMYNEQFF.